This paragraph covers one T cell receptor beta chain sequence. CDR1 is SGHKS, CDR2 YYEKEE, per germline (reference sequence). V lost 0 bases and J lost 2, with 18 bases in between. CDR3 length equals 17 residues. In the authors' methods: Quantification of nucleated cells was approximated via reference gene primer amplification. This table comes from immunoSEQ multiplex PCR, and its TCRdb copy is limited to in-frame clones, with some not included. The V and J calls and clone size come from that table; D and trimming were worked out from the DNA. The sample consists of 140,000 to 150,000 clones, 80% to 85% of them appearing once. The sample is drawn from a study of blood T cell repertoires in COVID-19. Study-wide background: Donors in the United States, Italy and Spain gave samples during acute or convalescent COVID-19. From T cells, B-cell-depleted T cells, or PBMCs came the material, which was cDNA or gDNA.

The specimen was peripheral blood. The chain carries TRBV5-5 and TRBJ2-7, with D possibly TRBD2 on 5 matching bases. The source is a human donor in a cohort sampled during active COVID-19. CDR3 protein: CASSLAPMGKRPYEQYF. CDR3 nucleotide sequence: TGTGCCAGCAGCTTGGCGCCTATGGGGAAGCGGCCCTACGAGCAGTACTTC.